This is a list of T cell receptor beta chains from one sample in a study of blood T cell repertoires in COVID-19. The repertoire was sequenced with immunoSEQ multiplex PCR; TCRdb's copy has only in-frame clones and lacks some. The sample carries about 350,000 clones, 80% to 90% recorded once. Sample: peripheral blood. The origin of the receptors is a woman aged 55-69 years with COVID-19, enrolled during active disease. Both conserved end residues are part of each CDR3. A D gene is named only where the DNA matches it firmly. For some rows the clone size is stated as once, few or many, or as a class when expanded; others skip it.

TRBJ1-2 | TRBV12-3/TRBV12-4 | . | TRBD1 | 13 | TGTGCCAGCAACCCGGGACAGGATTATGGCTACACCTTC | CASNPGQDYGYTF
TRBJ2-1 | TRBV6-5 | . | . | 14 | TGTGCCAGCAGTTACGCAGGGCCCGACAATGAGCAGTTCTTC | CASSYAGPDNEQFF
TRBJ2-3 | TRBV4-1 | . | TRBD2 | 17 | TGCGCCAGCAGAAGAACACGACTAGCGGGGGCGAGAGATACGCAGTATTTT | CASRRTRLAGARDTQYF
TRBJ1-2 | TRBV30 | . | . | 13 | TGTGCCTGGAGTGGTGACAGGCTTTATGGCTACACCTTC | CAWSGDRLYGYTF
TRBJ1-1 | TRBV6-5 | once | . | 12 | TGTGCCAGCAGCGCTACAGGGTTTGAAGCTTTCTTT | CASSATGFEAFF
TRBJ1-1 | TRBV9 | once | TRBD1 | 14 | TGTGCCAGCAGCGGACAGGGGGTGGTGCCTGAAGCTTTCTTT | CASSGQGVVPEAFF
TRBJ2-7 | TRBV29-1 | . | TRBD1 | 13 | TGCAGCGCAGGGACAGTTGACTCCTACGAGCAGTACTTC | CSAGTVDSYEQYF
TRBJ2-3 | TRBV11-2 | . | TRBD2 | 15 | TGTGCCAGCAGTTGGGCGGGGGGGCTCGCAGATACGCAGTATTTT | CASSWAGGLADTQYF
TRBJ2-1 | TRBV10-3 | once | TRBD2 | 17 | TGTGCCATCAGGACTAGCGGGGGCCTTCAACGCTACAATGAGCAGTTCTTC | CAIRTSGGLQRYNEQFF
TRBJ1-2 | TRBV9 | . | . | 12 | TGTGCCAGCAGCGGGACAGTCTATGGCTACACCTTC | CASSGTVYGYTF
TRBJ2-7 | TRBV4-2 | . | . | 14 | TGTGCCAGCAGCCAAGTCCAATCCCAGGAAGAGCAGTACTTC | CASSQVQSQEEQYF
TRBJ2-5 | TRBV10-1 | few | . | 14 | TGCGCCAGCAGCCCCGAGCCGGACAGAGAGACCCAGTACTTC | CASSPEPDRETQYF
TRBJ1-2 | TRBV7-3 | . | . | 13 | TGTGCCAGCAGCCCCACGGGGGGCGATGGCTACACCTTC | CASSPTGGDGYTF
TRBJ2-5 | TRBV7-3 | . | TRBD2 | 16 | TGTGCCAGCAGCCGAACTAGCGGGGGGGCCTTTGAGACCCAGTACTTC | CASSRTSGGAFETQYF
TRBJ2-7 | TRBV30 | . | . | 12 | TGTGCCTGGAGCGCTCAGGGATACGAGCAGTACTTC | CAWSAQGYEQYF
TRBJ2-3 | TRBV9 | once | . | 17 | TGTGCCAGCAGCGTAGCTACGAGTGGCGGGGGCACAGATACGCAGTATTTT | CASSVATSGGGTDTQYF
TRBJ2-5 | TRBV3-1/TRBV3-2 | . | TRBD2 | 16 | TGTGCCAGCAGCCCCAACCCCGGGAGCGGGGGGGAGACCCAGTACTTC | CASSPNPGSGGETQYF
TRBJ2-7 | TRBV5-1 | . | TRBD2 | 15 | TGCGCCAGCAGCGACAAAGCGGGGGGTTATCCCGAGCAGTACTTC | CASSDKAGGYPEQYF
TRBJ2-1 | TRBV5-4 | . | TRBD2 | 16 | TGTGCCAGCAAGAGAACCGGGGGGAGCTCCTACAATGAGCAGTTCTTC | CASKRTGGSSYNEQFF
TRBJ1-1 | TRBV6-6 | . | . | 14 | TGTGCCAGCAGTTACACACAGTTGAACACTGAAGCTTTCTTT | CASSYTQLNTEAFF
TRBJ1-4 | TRBV30 | . | . | 12 | TGTGCCTGGAAGGGGGCTAATGAAAAACTGTTTTTT | CAWKGANEKLFF
TRBJ1-4 | TRBV18 | once | . | 15 | TGTGCCAGCTCACCGCCGGGGCCGGGAGGGGAAAAACTGTTTTTT | CASSPPGPGGEKLFF
TRBJ1-2 | TRBV29-1 | once | . | 14 | TGCAGCGTTGCCGTTCAGGGGAGCGACTATGGCTACACCTTC | CSVAVQGSDYGYTF
TRBJ1-2 | TRBV7-2 | . | . | 14 | TGTGCCAGCAGCTTAGAAACAGGCGACTATGGCTACACCTTC | CASSLETGDYGYTF
TRBJ1-6 | TRBV10-3 | . | . | 13 | TGTGCCATCAGTCCCGGACACGTTTCACCCCTCCACTTT | CAISPGHVSPLHF
TRBJ1-2 | TRBV5-1 | . | TRBD1 | 15 | TGCGCCAGCAGCTTTACCGGACAGGGAGTCTATGGCTACACCTTC | CASSFTGQGVYGYTF
TRBJ1-2 | TRBV30 | once | . | 13 | TGTGCCTGGACCCGGGGATCGGGGGATGGCTACACCTTC | CAWTRGSGDGYTF
TRBJ2-7 | TRBV6-5 | once | TRBD1 | 13 | TGTGCCAGCAGACGGGACAGGGGCTACGAGCAGTACTTC | CASRRDRGYEQYF
TRBJ2-3 | TRBV5-1 | . | . | 15 | TGCGCCAGCAGCGGAACCCAGGGATCCACAGATACGCAGTATTTT | CASSGTQGSTDTQYF
TRBJ1-1 | TRBV10-2 | few | . | 12 | TGCGCCAGCAGTAGGACATACACTGAAGCTTTCTTT | CASSRTYTEAFF
TRBJ2-7 | TRBV20-1 | . | . | 13 | TGCAGTGCTAGTTTCGGTCACTCCTACGAGCAGTACTTC | CSASFGHSYEQYF
TRBJ1-6 | TRBV7-2 | few | TRBD1 | 13 | TGTGCCAGCAGCTCCGACAGGGATTCACCCCTCCACTTT | CASSSDRDSPLHF
TRBJ1-1 | TRBV9 | . | . | 11 | TGTGCCAGCAGCCCTCAGGGGGAAGCTTTCTTT | CASSPQGEAFF
TRBJ2-5 | TRBV6-2/TRBV6-3 | . | . | 12 | TGTGCCAGCAGTTACCGGCAAGAGACCCAGTACTTC | CASSYRQETQYF
TRBJ2-7 | TRBV29-1 | few | TRBD2 | 17 | TGCAGCGTTGGGGGACTAGCGGGGGAGCCGAGCTCCTACGAGCAGTACTTC | CSVGGLAGEPSSYEQYF
TRBJ1-1 | TRBV11-1 | . | TRBD1 | 13 | TGTGCCAGCAGCCTAACAGGGGGCACTGAAGCTTTCTTT | CASSLTGGTEAFF
TRBJ1-5 | TRBV18 | . | TRBD1 | 14 | TGTGCCAGCTCACCGACAGGGCCGAATCAGCCCCAGCATTTT | CASSPTGPNQPQHF
TRBJ2-1 | TRBV6-6 | . | TRBD2 | 15 | TGTGCCAGCAGTTATAGCGGGGGGGCAGGCAATGAGCAGTTCTTC | CASSYSGGAGNEQFF
TRBJ1-2 | TRBV6-2/TRBV6-3 | once | . | 14 | TGTGCCAGCAGTCCGGGACACTGGACGGCTGGCTACACCTTC | CASSPGHWTAGYTF
TRBJ2-5 | TRBV7-7 | . | . | 13 | TGTGCCAGCACCCCGGGACTCAAAGAGACCCAGTACTTC | CASTPGLKETQYF
TRBJ1-2 | TRBV3-1/TRBV3-2 | . | . | 14 | TGTGCCAGCAGCCAATCGATGGAGATCTATGGCTACACCTTC | CASSQSMEIYGYTF
TRBJ2-5 | TRBV7-6 | . | TRBD2 | 16 | TGTGCCAGCAGCTCATTTCAAGGACTAGCGGGGGAGACCCAGTACTTC | CASSSFQGLAGETQYF
TRBJ2-7 | TRBV2 | . | . | 11 | TGTGCCAGCACTTTCTCCTACGAGCAGTACTTC | CASTFSYEQYF
TRBJ1-2 | TRBV7-8 | . | TRBD1 | 15 | TGTGCCAGCAGCTTAGACAGGGGTGGGGCATATGGCTACACCTTC | CASSLDRGGAYGYTF
TRBJ2-7 | TRBV6-2/TRBV6-3 | . | TRBD1 | 15 | TGTGCCAGCAGTTTCCGGGACAGGTCGAAATACGAGCAGTACTTC | CASSFRDRSKYEQYF
TRBJ2-5 | TRBV27 | . | TRBD1 | 14 | TGTGCCAGCAGTCCGGGGACAGGGATAGAGACCCAGTACTTC | CASSPGTGIETQYF
TRBJ2-2 | TRBV2 | few | TRBD1 | 13 | TGTGCCAGCAGTGGGACAGGGCCCGGGGAGCTGTTTTTT | CASSGTGPGELFF
TRBJ2-1 | TRBV2 | . | . | 15 | TGTGCCAGCAGTAACAACAGGGGGGGAAGCGATGAGCAGTTCTTC | CASSNNRGGSDEQFF
TRBJ2-7 | TRBV19 | . | TRBD1 | 14 | TGTGCCAGTAGTACACAGGGGAATCCCTACGAGCAGTACTTC | CASSTQGNPYEQYF
TRBJ1-3 | TRBV30 | . | . | 15 | TGTGCCTGGAGTGTATACAGGCCCTCTGGAAACACCATATATTTT | CAWSVYRPSGNTIYF
TRBJ1-1 | TRBV24-1 | . | . | 16 | TGTGCCACCATCCCGGAGGAGGAGCCCTCTTTCCTTGAAGCTTTCTTT | CATIPEEEPSFLEAFF
TRBJ1-2 | TRBV13 | . | TRBD1 | 16 | TGTGCCAGCAGCTTAGCCATCGGACAGGGACTCTATGGCTACACCTTC | CASSLAIGQGLYGYTF
TRBJ1-2 | TRBV30 | . | . | 13 | TGTGCCTGGAGTGTCCAGGGGCCCTATGGCTACACCTTC | CAWSVQGPYGYTF
TRBJ2-2 | TRBV19 | few | . | 14 | TGTGCCAGTAGTAACCCGGACATATCTGGGGAGCTGTTTTTT | CASSNPDISGELFF
TRBJ1-2 | TRBV10-3 | . | TRBD1 | 14 | TGTGCCATCAGCCGGGACAGCGTGAACTATGGCTACACCTTC | CAISRDSVNYGYTF
TRBJ2-3 | TRBV19 | . | . | 16 | TGTGCCAGTAGTATGTATTCGCAGTCGAATACAGATACGCAGTATTTT | CASSMYSQSNTDTQYF
TRBJ1-3 | TRBV19 | . | TRBD1 | 15 | TGTGCCAGTAGTCTTTGGACAGGGGCTGGAAACACCATATATTTT | CASSLWTGAGNTIYF
TRBJ2-7 | TRBV4-1 | . | TRBD2 | 15 | TGCGCCAGCAGCCATGACGGGACTAGAATAGACGAGCAGTACTTC | CASSHDGTRIDEQYF
TRBJ1-5 | TRBV3-1/TRBV3-2 | . | TRBD1 | 17 | TGTGCCAGCAGCCTGTCCGGAGGGACAGATAGCAATCAGCCCCAGCATTTT | CASSLSGGTDSNQPQHF
TRBJ1-5 | TRBV6-1 | . | . | 13 | TGTGCCAGCAGTGAATACAGGGATCAGCCCCAGCATTTT | CASSEYRDQPQHF